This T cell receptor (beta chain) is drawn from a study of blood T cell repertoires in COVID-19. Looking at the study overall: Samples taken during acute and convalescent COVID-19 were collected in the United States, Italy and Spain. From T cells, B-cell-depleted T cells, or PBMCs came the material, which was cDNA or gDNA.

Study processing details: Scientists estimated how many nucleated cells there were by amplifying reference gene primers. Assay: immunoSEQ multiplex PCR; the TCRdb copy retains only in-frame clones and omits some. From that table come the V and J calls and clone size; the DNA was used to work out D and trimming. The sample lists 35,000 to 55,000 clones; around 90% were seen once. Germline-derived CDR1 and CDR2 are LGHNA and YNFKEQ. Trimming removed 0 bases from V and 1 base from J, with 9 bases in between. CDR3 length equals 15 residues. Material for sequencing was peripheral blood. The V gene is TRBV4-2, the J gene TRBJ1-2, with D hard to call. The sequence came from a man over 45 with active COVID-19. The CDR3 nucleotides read TGTGCCAGCAGCCAAGATCTCCGGAGTAACTATGGCTACACCTTC. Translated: CASSQDLRSNYGYTF.